The clone carrying this TCR beta chain was recorded only once. Antigen: not known. The sample originates from a study of cytomegalovirus exposure and HLA in healthy donors. Study-wide findings and caveats: As immune exposure information, only CMV serostatus was available. Researchers counted around 180 TCR beta chains as cytomegalovirus-associated.

PCR used 60 Vbeta primers and 13 Jbeta primers. Libraries were prepared by immunoSEQ multiplex PCR; TCRdb keeps only in-frame clonotypes and omits some of them. The table records 200,000 to 250,000 clones, around 80% of them present only once. Germline assignment: CDR1 GTSNPN and CDR2 SVGIG (reference sequence). The CDR3 runs to 11 residues. Trimming took 5 bases from V and 5 from J, leaving 9 bases between them. The sample comprised PBMCs. This receptor was identified in an older woman in good health and CMV-seropositive. The chain uses TRBV30 and TRBJ1-2; a possible D gene is TRBD1 (5 bases). The CDR3 reads CAWDRMYGYTF. CDR3 sequence (DNA): TGTGCCTGGGACAGAATGTATGGCTACACCTTC.